This TCR beta chain was recovered during a study of shared clonotypes between healthy human individuals. The CDR3 sequence is 17 residues long. J was trimmed by 6 bases and V by 4 bases; bases with no gene match: 16. Per germline, CDR1 SGHAT and CDR2 FQNNGV. Each of the donors was a healthy adult who was HIV-negative and had not had a recent acute infection or vaccination. Some clones are missing from TCRdb's copy, which holds only in-frame ones; the method was immunoSEQ multiplex PCR. The sample lists about a million clones, about 80% occurring once. The sample was memory CD4+ T cells from PBMCs. Subset described: CD45RA-negative fraction. V usage is TRBV11-2 and J usage is TRBJ2-7; 9 nucleotides agree with TRBD2. The TCR was taken from a man between 18 and 35 years old in good health. Some clones in this sample may be carry-over from other donors' samples. The CDR3 loop is CASSSRSGAGGLFEQYF. The CDR3 DNA is TGTGCCAGCAGCTCCCGATCGGGGGCGGGAGGGCTCTTCGAGCAGTACTTC.